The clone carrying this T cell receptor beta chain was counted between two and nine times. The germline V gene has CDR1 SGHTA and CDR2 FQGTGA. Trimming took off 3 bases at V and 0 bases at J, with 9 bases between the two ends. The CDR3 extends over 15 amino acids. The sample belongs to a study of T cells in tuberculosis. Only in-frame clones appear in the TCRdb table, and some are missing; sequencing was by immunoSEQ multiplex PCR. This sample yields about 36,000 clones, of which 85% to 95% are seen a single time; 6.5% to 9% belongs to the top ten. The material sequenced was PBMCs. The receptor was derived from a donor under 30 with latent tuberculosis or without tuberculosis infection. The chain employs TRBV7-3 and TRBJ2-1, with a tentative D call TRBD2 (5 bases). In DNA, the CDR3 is TGTGCCAGCAGCTTTCAAGGGAGCTCCTACAATGAGCAGTTCTTC. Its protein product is CASSFQGSSYNEQFF.